The 19 T cell receptor beta chains below come from one sample, sequenced in a study of immune evolution from preneoplasia to lung adenocarcinoma. Clones were read by immunoSEQ multiplex PCR, and TCRdb kept only the in-frame ones, dropping some. The repertoire has 6,000 to 8,000 clones, roughly 80% of them found once; the top ten carry roughly a sixth. Specimen: FFPE adjacent normal lung tissue. Receptors originate from a person aged 65-85 years with lung adenocarcinoma.

Here the CDR3 DNA reads TGTGCCAGCAGCTTAGTTCTAGCGGGGGAACGTTACAATGAGCAGTTCTTC. It is translated as CASSLVLAGERYNEQFF. V is TRBV7-6 and J is TRBJ2-1; 10 bases match TRBD2. CDR3 length equals 17 residues. Germline-derived CDR1 and CDR2 are SGHVS and FNYEAQ. V lost 1 base to trimming and J lost 4 bases; unmatched junction nucleotides: 7.

The gene calls are TRBV28 and TRBJ2-5, with TRBD2 matching 8 bases. V shed 8 bases, J shed 5 bases, and the junction held 13 bases outside the gene matches. The CDR3 has 15 amino acids. The V gene's germline CDR1 is MDHEN and CDR2 SYDVKM. The chain's CDR3 is CASVFRGGASETQYF. DNA of the CDR3: TGTGCCAGCGTTTTTCGGGGGGGGGCTAGTGAGACCCAGTACTTC.

V gene TRBV11-1 combines with J gene TRBJ1-2, with 9 bases that match TRBD1. The CDR3 loop spans 15 amino acids. Germline V lookup: CDR1 SGHAT, CDR2 FQDESV (reference sequence). With V trimmed by 5 bases and J by 2 bases, 6 bases remained unmatched. CDR3 coding DNA: TGTGCCAGCAGCCGCGGGACAGGGAAGAACTATGGCTACACCTTC. It is translated as CASSRGTGKNYGYTF.

The chain uses TRBV30 and TRBJ1-1; 9 nucleotides match TRBD1. Germline assignment: CDR1 GTSNPN and CDR2 SVGIG (reference sequence). J gave up 4 bases and V 3 bases, and 12 bases lay outside the gene matches. CDR3 length equals 16 residues. CDR3 nucleotide sequence: TGTGCCTGGAGGGAACAACAGGGGGCCCTTCCCACTGAAGCTTTCTTT. Amino acid sequence: CAWREQQGALPTEAFF. The variable domain in full, completed from reference TRBV30 and TRBJ1-1, reads SQTIHQWPATLVQPVGSPLSLECTVEGTSNPNLYWYRQAAGRGLQLLFYSVGIGQISSEVPQNLSASRPQDRQFILSSKKLLLSDSGFYLCAWREQQGALPTEAFFGQGTRLTVV.

The chain joins TRBV4-2 to TRBJ1-5; no firm D call. The CDR3 spans 14 residues. Germline V gene lookup returns CDR1 LGHNA and CDR2 YNFKEQ. V lost 1 base and J lost 4, with 8 bases in between. The CDR3 DNA is TGTGCCAGCAGCCAAGGGTCCGGGAATCAGCCCCAGCATTTT. It codes for CASSQGSGNQPQHF.

The chain employs TRBV9 and TRBJ2-3; unclear D gene. This CDR3 spans 14 amino acids. The V and J ends lost 0 bases and 6 bases respectively, with 11 bases between them. Germline V CDR1 and CDR2: SGDLS, YYNGEE. CDR3 bases: TGTGCCAGCAGCGTAGGACCTAACATGGATACGCAGTATTTT. Its protein is CASSVGPNMDTQYF.

The V and J genes are TRBV28 and TRBJ1-5, with TRBD1 as a possible D gene (6 bases). Trimming removed 3 bases from V and 6 bases from J, with 12 bases in between. The CDR3 consists of 14 residues. Per the germline V gene, CDR1 is MDHEN and CDR2 is SYDVKM. As DNA, the CDR3 is TGTGCCAGCAGTTTTGACGGGGGCGGTCAGCCCCAGCATTTT. Protein: CASSFDGGGQPQHF.

The chain uses TRBV2 and TRBJ1-1; 8 nucleotides agree with TRBD1. The germline CDR1 and CDR2 sequences are SNHLY and FYNNEI. V lost 3 bases and J lost 7; bases outside the gene matches: 7. The CDR3 is made up of 14 amino acids. Written as DNA, the CDR3 is TGTGCCAGCAGTGAGGGGACAGGCCCTATTGAAGCTTTCTTT. The encoded protein is CASSEGTGPIEAFF. Variable domain in full (rest from reference TRBV2 and TRBJ1-1): EPEVTQTPSHQVTQMGQEVILRCVPISNHLYFYWYRQILGQKVEFLVSFYNNEISEKSEIFDDQFSVERPDGSNFTLKIRSTKLEDSAMYFCASSEGTGPIEAFFGQGTRLTVV.

The chain joins TRBV28 to TRBJ1-2, with unresolved D. V was trimmed by 5 bases and J by 2 bases, leaving 3 bases between them. There are 11 residues in the CDR3. Germline CDR1 reads MDHEN; CDR2 reads SYDVKM. CDR3 protein: CASSRNYGYTF. CDR3 sequence (DNA): TGTGCCAGCAGTAGGAACTATGGCTACACCTTC.

The CDR3 DNA reads as TGTGCCAGCAGTTCCCCAGGGGCCTTAAATTCACCCCTCCACTTT. Translated: CASSSPGALNSPLHF. The chain combines TRBV28 with TRBJ1-6; D possibly corresponds to TRBD1 (6 bases). The V gene lost 4 bases and the J gene lost 7 bases, with 14 bases spanning the gap. The length of the CDR3 is 15 residues. Germline-derived CDR1 and CDR2 are MDHEN and SYDVKM.

The chain recombines TRBV6-5 with TRBJ1-2; 9 nucleotides line up with TRBD1. In germline, CDR1 is MNHEY, CDR2 SVGAGI. Losses at the gene ends were 6 bases for V and 0 bases for J; bases not matched to a gene: 5. The CDR3 is made up of 15 amino acids. CDR3 DNA: TGTGCCAGCAGGGCTAGACAGGGGGCTAACTATGGCTACACCTTC. It translates to CASRARQGANYGYTF.

The J gene is TRBJ1-4, the V gene TRBV6-1; tentatively, D is TRBD1 (6 bases). Trimming took off 2 bases at V and 5 bases at J, with 15 bases between the two ends. The CDR3 runs 16 residues. Germline-derived CDR1 and CDR2 are MNHNS and SASEGT. The CDR3 DNA sequence: TGTGCCAGCAGTGAAACCAGGGGAGATGGGAATGAAAAACTGTTTTTT. The encoded protein is CASSETRGDGNEKLFF.

The CDR3 protein is CASSLLVGGETQYF. CDR3 sequence (DNA): TGCGCCAGCAGCCTACTAGTGGGCGGCGAGACCCAGTACTTC. J is TRBJ2-5 and V is TRBV5-1; D is perhaps TRBD2 (5 bases). V lost 4 bases, J lost 5 bases, and 15 bases lay in between. CDR1 SGHRS and CDR2 YFSETQ come from the germline V gene. The CDR3 extends over 14 amino acids. Filled out from reference TRBV5-1 and TRBJ2-5, the complete variable domain reads KAGVTQTPRYLIKTRGQQVTLSCSPISGHRSVSWYQQTPGQGLQFLFEYFSETQRNKGNFPGRFSGRQFSNSRSEMNVSTLELGDSALYLCASSLLVGGETQYFGPGTRLLVL.

The V gene is TRBV1, the J gene TRBJ2-7; the D call in the table, TRBD1, was not verified against the DNA. TRBV1 is flagged as a pseudogene. CDR3 length: 17 amino acids. The CDR3 DNA follows: TGCACCAGCAGCCAAGATCTAGGGGCCAAAACCTCCTACGAGCAGTACTTC. Its protein is CTSSQDLGAKTSYEQYF.

This chain uses TRBV2 with TRBJ1-1, with D possibly being TRBD1 (5 bases). This CDR3 is 16 amino acids long. Germline lookup yields CDR1 SNHLY and CDR2 FYNNEI. V was pared by 8 bases and J by 2 bases, with 21 bases between. The CDR3 sequence is CASLLEGLIGNTEAFF. The CDR3 nucleotides are TGTGCCAGCCTTTTGGAGGGGCTTATCGGAAACACTGAAGCTTTCTTT. The full variable domain, with the rest looked up from reference TRBV2 and TRBJ1-1, is EPEVTQTPSHQVTQMGQEVILRCVPISNHLYFYWYRQILGQKVEFLVSFYNNEISEKSEIFDDQFSVERPDGSNFTLKIRSTKLEDSAMYFCASLLEGLIGNTEAFFGQGTRLTVV.

This chain connects TRBV28 to TRBJ1-2; D gene ambiguous. This CDR3 is built from 12 residues. Trimming shortened V by 2 bases and J by 3 bases, and 4 bases separated the two germline ends. Looked up from germline, CDR1 is MDHEN and CDR2 is SYDVKM. In DNA, the CDR3 is TGTGCCAGCAGTTTACCAGACTATGGCTACACCTTC. The encoded protein is CASSLPDYGYTF.

The rearrangement joins TRBV11-2 to TRBJ2-7, with 9 bases that match TRBD1. The CDR3 loop spans 15 amino acids. The germline V gene has CDR1 SGHAT and CDR2 FQNNGV. V lost 1 base, J lost 3 bases, and 4 bases stayed unmatched. CDR3 coding DNA: TGTGCCAGCAGCTTAGCGGGACAGGGTCTCTACGAGCAGTACTTC. It is translated as CASSLAGQGLYEQYF.

The CDR3 region is CASSYAGAGYTF. CDR3 DNA sequence: TGTGCCAGCAGTTATGCAGGAGCCGGCTACACCTTC. The chain recombines TRBV6-5 with TRBJ1-2; no clear D. CDR1 is MNHEY, CDR2 SVGAGI, per germline. Trimming took 3 bases from V and 8 from J, leaving 10 bases between them. This CDR3 is 12 amino acids long.

The chain carries TRBV18 and TRBJ2-5; TRBD2 agrees at 7 bases. Germline-derived CDR1 and CDR2 are KGHSH and LQKENI. CDR3 length: 14 amino acids. The junction had 2 bases not matched to a gene; V was cut back by 0 bases and J by 4 bases. CDR3 sequence reads: CASSPPSGGETQYF. CDR3 bases: TGTGCCAGCTCACCACCCTCGGGGGGAGAGACCCAGTACTTC.